This T cell receptor (beta chain) was identified during a study of Ad26.COV2.S vaccination and SARS-CoV-2 variants. Overall study context: Donor had been placed in the Ad26.COV2.S arm of the COV1001 trial. Each vaccinee took Ad26.COV2.S intramuscularly, once or twice 56 days apart.

Germline CDR1 and CDR2: SGHDN and FVKESK. V gave up 3 bases and J gave up 1 base; unmatched junction bases: 10. This CDR3 contains 17 residues. Libraries were prepared by immunoSEQ multiplex PCR; TCRdb keeps only in-frame clonotypes and omits some of them. The sample consists of hundreds of thousands of clones, 70% to 90% of them appearing once. Described treatment: around 19 received Ad26.COV2.S at low or high dose, single or two shots; a few received placebo; per-sample allocation not given. All samples were drawn on day 63, counting from the first vaccine or placebo injection. As its vector, the vaccine had Ad26, which expressed Wuhan-strain SARS-CoV-2 spike.

The genes are TRBV14 and TRBJ2-7, with TRBD1 identical over 9 bases. This TCR derives from a person aged 18-60 years who received the Ad26.COV2.S COVID-19 vaccine or a placebo. The input for sequencing was peripheral blood, taken in a trial of Ad26.COV2.S vaccine versus placebo. CDR3 sequence (DNA): TGTGCCAGCAGCCAGGAAGGACAGGGGCTGTCTTCCTACGAGCAGTACTTC. Translated: CASSQEGQGLSSYEQYF.